This T cell receptor (beta chain) stems from a study of cytotoxic CD8 clonotypes in ibrutinib-treated CLL. To note about this clone: No antigen is known for it. Compared with germline, one end of the junction differs, possibly owing to a read error.

Libraries were prepared by immunoSEQ multiplex PCR; TCRdb keeps only in-frame clonotypes and omits some of them. The sample has 120,000 to 150,000 clones, around three quarters seen once. Study results and limitations: On treatment, the uncommon public clonotypes contracted or remained stable.

The CDR3 extends over 16 amino acids. The germline gives CDR1 SSHAT, CDR2 FNYEAQ (reference sequence). This TCR came from a human donor with chronic lymphocytic leukemia. The sample consisted of PBMCs, taken after 12 months of ibrutinib treatment. This sequence joins TRBV7-7 and TRBJ2-2; 10 bases are shared with TRBD1. Here the CDR3 DNA reads TGTGCTAGCAGCTTATACGGGACAGGGGACACCGGGGAGCTGTTTTTT. Translated, it gives CASSLYGTGDTGELFF.